These 20 T cell receptor beta chains originate from one sample sequenced in a study of CD4 T cells in relation to SARS-CoV-2 and coronaviruses. Some clones are missing from TCRdb's copy, which holds only in-frame ones; the method was immunoSEQ multiplex PCR. Counted here are about 30,000 clones, around 76% occurring once; the ten biggest clones make up under 3.5%. For these TCRs, the target antigens are not known. The sequenced sample was memory CD4+ T cells from PBMCs, cultured in vitro. Every receptor here comes from an adult with COVID-19.

This clone has just a few counts. The CDR3 DNA follows: TGCGCCAGCAGCCAAGATATCGGTGGGGGCGCCTATCAGCCCCAGCATTTT. Protein product: CASSQDIGGGAYQPQHF. The chain recombines TRBV4-3 with TRBJ1-5; D perhaps matches TRBD1 (6 bases). V was clipped by 0 bases and J by 5 bases, with 17 bases between them. This CDR3 contains 17 residues. CDR1 and CDR2 from the germline V gene are LGHNA and YSLEER.

The V and J genes are TRBV5-8 and TRBJ2-3; 9 bases are a match to TRBD2. V lost 2 bases, J lost 8 bases, and 6 bases stayed unmatched. Germline CDR1 is SGHTS and CDR2 is YDEGEE. The length of the CDR3 is 14 residues. The CDR3 is CASSFLAGGSTQYF. The CDR3, as DNA: TGTGCCAGCAGCTTTTTGGCGGGGGGGTCTACGCAGTATTTT.

This chain links TRBV6-1 with TRBJ1-2; the D is unclear. In germline, CDR1 is MNHNS, CDR2 SASEGT. The germline V and J ends were trimmed by 1 base and 4 bases, with 10 bases remaining between them. This CDR3 has 14 residues. CDR3 in DNA: TGTGCCAGCAGTGAAGTTAGGAGATCCTATGGCTACACCTTC. Residues: CASSEVRRSYGYTF.

The chain has TRBV7-8 and TRBJ2-1; 8 positions agree with TRBD2. J gave up 5 bases and V 5 bases, and 8 bases lay outside the gene matches. The CDR3 is 15 amino acids. Germline V gene sequence: CDR1 SGHVS, CDR2 FQNEAQ. DNA for the CDR3: TGTGCCAGCAGCGGAAGTCTGACTAGCGACAATGAGCAGTTCTTC. Protein product: CASSGSLTSDNEQFF.

This clone was recorded once. The chain uses TRBV4-1 and TRBJ1-2; D unclear. V was shortened by 1 base and J by 2 bases, with 8 bases between the two germline ends. CDR3 length: 14 amino acids. The V gene's germline CDR1 is MGHRA and CDR2 YSYEKL. CDR3 nucleotide sequence: TGCGCCAGCAGCCAAGGGGTTGTCAACTATGGCTACACCTTC. It yields the protein CASSQGVVNYGYTF.

The chain joins TRBV5-4 to TRBJ2-3, with 14 bases fitting TRBD2. The germline V gene has CDR1 SGHNT and CDR2 YYREEE (reference sequence). The CDR3 sequence is 16 residues long. V lost 4 bases to trimming and J lost 3 bases; unmatched junction nucleotides: 4. DNA for the CDR3: TGTGCCAGCAGCCCCGGGACTAGCGGGAGAACAGATACGCAGTATTTT. This gives the protein CASSPGTSGRTDTQYF.

The chain employs TRBV27 and TRBJ2-2; TRBD1 is a possible D gene (6 bases). Germline CDR1 MNHEY, CDR2 SMNVEV (reference sequence). The CDR3 extends over 16 amino acids. Trimming left V 4 bases short and J 3 bases short, with 15 bases between. The CDR3 is CASSSRASGDTGELFF. In DNA form, the CDR3 reads TGTGCCAGCAGTTCCCGCGCGTCAGGGGACACCGGGGAGCTGTTTTTT.

The chain recombines TRBV28 with TRBJ2-1; the match to TRBD2 covers 12 bases. J was trimmed by 14 bases and V by 2 bases; bases with no gene match: 10. Germline CDR1 MDHEN, CDR2 SYDVKM. CDR3 size: 15 residues. CDR3 bases: TGTGCCAGCAGTTTAGACCGACTAGCGGGAGAGTCGAAGTTCTTC. Residues: CASSLDRLAGESKFF. Variable domain in full (rest from reference TRBV28 and TRBJ2-1): DVKVTQSSRYLVKRTGEKVFLECVQDMDHENMFWYRQDPGLGLRLIYFSYDVKMKEKGDIPEGYSVSREKKERFSLILESASTNQTSMYLCASSLDRLAGESKFFGPGTRLTVL.

The gene calls are TRBV4-3 and TRBJ2-1; D unclear. CDR1 is LGHNA and CDR2 is YSLEER in the germline V gene. V gave up 0 bases and J gave up 7 bases, with 7 bases separating them. The CDR3 contains 13 residues. CDR3 bases: TGCGCCAGCAGCCAAGAAGGCCGGAATGAGCAGTTCTTC. Translation gives CASSQEGRNEQFF.

The chain joins TRBV6-6 to TRBJ2-7; D is unclear. Germline values: CDR1 MNHNY, CDR2 SVGAGI (reference sequence). The CDR3 totals 15 residues. V gave up 6 bases and J gave up 0 bases, with 15 bases separating them. The CDR3 DNA sequence: TGTGCCAGCAGCTACAAAGACCCAAGCTCCTACGAGCAGTACTTC. Its protein product is CASSYKDPSSYEQYF.

This clone has only a few counts. The chain links TRBV28 to TRBJ1-1, with D uncertain. The CDR3 runs 13 residues. The V gene's germline CDR1 is MDHEN and CDR2 SYDVKM. Trimming cost V 8 bases and J 0 bases, with 10 bases left between them. CDR3 DNA: TGTGCCAGCGGGTCAGGACTGAACACTGAAGCTTTCTTT. Residues: CASGSGLNTEAFF.

This chain joins TRBV5-1 and TRBJ2-1, with 11 bases lining up with TRBD2. The CDR3 is 15 residues long. J was trimmed by 5 bases and V by 4 bases; bases with no gene match: 5. CDR1 and CDR2 from the germline V gene are SGHRS and YFSETQ. This CDR3 is CASSVLAGVDNEQFF. The CDR3 coding sequence is TGCGCCAGCAGCGTACTAGCGGGAGTTGACAATGAGCAGTTCTTC.

V and J are TRBV28 and TRBJ2-7, with TRBD2 identical over 7 bases. This CDR3 is 14 amino acids long. CDR1 and CDR2 from the germline V gene are MDHEN and SYDVKM. J was trimmed by 6 bases and V by 2 bases; bases with no gene match: 7. This CDR3 is CASSLVAGVREQYF. Here the CDR3 DNA reads TGTGCCAGCAGTTTAGTTGCGGGAGTTCGCGAGCAGTACTTC.

This chain connects TRBV27 to TRBJ1-1; TRBD1 aligns across 7 bases. Germline assignment: CDR1 MNHEY and CDR2 SMNVEV (reference sequence). Trimming cost V 4 bases and J 6 bases; bases outside gene matches: 11. This CDR3 spans 15 amino acids. CDR3 in DNA: TGTGCCAGCAGTTCACAGGGGCTAAGGGGTCCTGAAGCTTTCTTT. Translation gives CASSSQGLRGPEAFF.

A single count supports this clone. This sequence joins TRBV6-5 and TRBJ1-5, with D maybe TRBD1 (6 bases). The CDR3 spans 13 residues. Trimming cost V 4 bases and J 6 bases, with 10 bases left between them. Looked up from germline, CDR1 is MNHEY and CDR2 is SVGAGI. The CDR3 bases are TGTGCCAGCAGTTGGGGGGCTCGTCAGCCCCAGCATTTT. It specifies CASSWGARQPQHF.

This clone was counted a few times. The V gene is TRBV6-6, the J gene TRBJ1-2, with no clear D. Trimming removed 4 bases at V and 4 bases at J, with 10 bases between. CDR1 MNHNY and CDR2 SVGAGI come from the germline V gene (reference sequence). The CDR3 totals 13 residues. The CDR3 DNA is TGTGCCAGCAGTTCGGACGGACGCTATGGCTACACCTTC. Its protein product is CASSSDGRYGYTF.

The genes are TRBV6-2 or TRBV6-3 and TRBJ1-2; D may be TRBD1 (5 bases). Germline lookup yields CDR1 MNHEY and CDR2 SVGEGT. There are 16 residues in the CDR3. Trimming took 2 bases from V and 8 from J, leaving 21 bases between them. The CDR3 here is CASSYLTGRLEFGYTF. In DNA, the CDR3 is TGTGCCAGCAGTTACCTGACGGGACGGCTTGAGTTCGGCTACACCTTC.

V gene TRBV12-3 or TRBV12-4 combines with J gene TRBJ2-3; D is perhaps TRBD2 (6 bases). The V end lost 6 bases, the J end lost 9 bases, and 13 bases lay between the germline ends. The CDR3 is 12 amino acids. The CDR3 loop reads CASSVEGSTQYF. As DNA, the CDR3 is TGTGCCAGCAGCGTGGAGGGTTCGACGCAGTATTTT.

This rearrangement joins TRBV13 to TRBJ2-7, with a possible D match to TRBD2 (6 bases). Germline assignment: CDR1 PRHDT and CDR2 FYEKMQ (reference sequence). CDR3 size: 17 residues. The germline V and J ends were trimmed by 0 bases and 3 bases, with 18 bases remaining between them. This chain's CDR3 is CASSLGGGNTIFYEQYF. As DNA, the CDR3 is TGTGCCAGCAGCTTAGGGGGAGGAAATACCATTTTCTACGAGCAGTACTTC.

The rearrangement joins TRBV3-1 (or the pseudogene TRBV3-2) to TRBJ2-5; D is ambiguous. Germline values: CDR1 LGHDT, CDR2 YNNKEL (reference sequence). V lost 3 bases and J lost 2, with 13 bases in between. This CDR3 contains 15 residues. CDR3 DNA: TGTGCCAGCAGCCAGGTTAGCTTGAGGCAAGAGACCCAGTACTTC. This gives the protein CASSQVSLRQETQYF.